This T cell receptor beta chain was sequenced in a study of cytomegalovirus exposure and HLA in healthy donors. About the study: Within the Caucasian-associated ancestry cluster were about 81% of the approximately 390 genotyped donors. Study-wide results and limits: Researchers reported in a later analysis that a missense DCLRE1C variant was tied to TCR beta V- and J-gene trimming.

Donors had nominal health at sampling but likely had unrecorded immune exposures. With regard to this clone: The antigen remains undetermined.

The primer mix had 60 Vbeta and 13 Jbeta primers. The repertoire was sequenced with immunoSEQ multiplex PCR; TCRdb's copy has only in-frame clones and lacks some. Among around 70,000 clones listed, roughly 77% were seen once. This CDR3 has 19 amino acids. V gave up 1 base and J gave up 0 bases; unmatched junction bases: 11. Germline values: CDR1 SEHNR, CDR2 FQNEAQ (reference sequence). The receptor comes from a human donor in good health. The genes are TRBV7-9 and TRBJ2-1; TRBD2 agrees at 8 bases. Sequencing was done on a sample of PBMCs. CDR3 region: CASSLVGAGGASSYNEQFF. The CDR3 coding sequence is TGTGCCAGCAGCTTAGTGGGGGCCGGGGGGGCCAGCTCCTACAATGAGCAGTTCTTC.